The present T cell receptor (beta chain) was sequenced within a study of blood T cell repertoires in COVID-19. Study information: The United States, Italy and Spain supplied acute and convalescent COVID-19 samples.

Assay used: immunoSEQ multiplex PCR; TCRdb lists only in-frame clones, some missing. The data show fewer than 250,000 clones, around 86% seen once. The CDR3 spans 16 residues. Germline loops: CDR1 ENHRY, CDR2 SYGVKD. With 4 bases removed from V and 0 bases from J, the gap between germline ends came to 16 bases. The J gene is TRBJ2-7, the V gene TRBV10-3; TRBD2 is a possible D gene (7 bases). Sequenced input: peripheral blood. The source of this sequence is a man in his 60s with acute or convalescent COVID-19. The CDR3 DNA is TGTGCCATCAGTGCTGGGGGGGGCCCTAGCTCCTACGAGCAGTACTTC. Protein: CAISAGGGPSSYEQYF.